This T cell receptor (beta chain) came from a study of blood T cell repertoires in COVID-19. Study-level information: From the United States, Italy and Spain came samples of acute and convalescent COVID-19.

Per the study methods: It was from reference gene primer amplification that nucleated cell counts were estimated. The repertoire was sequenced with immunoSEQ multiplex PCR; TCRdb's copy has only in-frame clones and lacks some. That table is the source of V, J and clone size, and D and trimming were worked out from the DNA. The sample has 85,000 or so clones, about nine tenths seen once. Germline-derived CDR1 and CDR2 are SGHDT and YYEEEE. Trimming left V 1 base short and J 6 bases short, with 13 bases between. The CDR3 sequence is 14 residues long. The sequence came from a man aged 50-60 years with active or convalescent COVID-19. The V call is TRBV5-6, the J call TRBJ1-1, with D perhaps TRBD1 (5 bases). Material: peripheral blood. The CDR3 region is CASSLFGGNAEAFF. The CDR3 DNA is TGTGCCAGCAGCTTGTTCGGGGGAAACGCTGAAGCTTTCTTT.